Below, 27 T cell receptor beta chains from the same sample are listed, as sequenced in a study of regulatory T cells in long-lasting Graves disease (dated by TCRdb to the early 2020s). The sample's time point label, decoded: newly diagnosed GD, antithyroid drugs for less than 3 months. RNA was extracted from PBMCs in TRIzol for both TCR sequencing and RNA sequencing. The library was produced with multiplex PCR. Sequencing took place on an Illumina HiSeq 4000. TCR beta libraries were built with iRepertoire HTBI primers and Arm-PCR amplification of CDR3 regions. Through fastp at Q25 and MiXCR, TCRdb rebuilt clones from the public reads, retaining in-frame beta chains. Under each unique CDR3 protein, matching rows form one entry showing the most common genes and DNA. Across this sample there are roughly 440,000 distinct CDR3 sequences, with less than 20% seen only once. The ten largest account for around 23% of the sample.

This sample also belongs to another study, concerning T cells in Graves' hyperthyroidism and ophthalmopathy.

Sequences were derived from peripheral blood mononuclear cells (PBMCs), sampled at new diagnosis, from a patient treated with antithyroid drugs. The origin of the receptors is a woman between 18 and 29 years old with Graves disease. Donor details come from another sample of the same person, matched by shared clones.

The CDR3 region has the DNA TGTGCCAGCAGTCAGGGACTGGCGAGCACCTACGAGCAGTACTTC. Encoded protein: CASSQGLASTYEQYF. The rearrangement uses TRBV12-3 or TRBV12-4 and TRBJ2-7, with D tentatively TRBD2 (6 bases). V was trimmed by 5 bases and J by 2 bases, leaving 16 bases between them. This CDR3 contains 15 residues.

The J gene is TRBJ1-3, the V gene TRBV7-2; D may be TRBD1 (5 bases). The germline CDR1 and CDR2 sequences are SGHTA and FQGNSA. Trimming took 5 bases from V and 0 from J, leaving 11 bases between them. This CDR3 has 15 amino acids. The CDR3 region has the DNA TGTGCCAGCAGCCGGGACGTTGGCTCTGGAAACACCATATATTTT. Encoded protein: CASSRDVGSGNTIYF.

In this sample, this clonotype turned up many times. This chain links TRBV29-1 with TRBJ2-3; 7 nucleotides align to TRBD1. The CDR3 sequence is 15 residues long. The trim removed 3 bases at V and 2 bases at J, leaving 8 bases unmatched. Germline V gene data show CDR1 as SQVTM and CDR2 as ANQGSEA. CDR3 nucleotides: TGCAGCGTTGAGGTAACAGGGGACCTCACAGATACGCAGTATTTT. The encoded protein is CSVEVTGDLTDTQYF.

The chain combines TRBV9 with TRBJ1-5, with D possibly TRBD1 on 5 matching bases. V was cut by 2 bases and J by 6 bases, with 12 bases left in between. The CDR3 consists of 14 residues. Germline V gene lookup returns CDR1 SGDLS and CDR2 YYNGEE. This CDR3 is CASSVGGVGQPQHF. CDR3 DNA sequence: TGTGCCAGCAGCGTCGGGGGGGTGGGTCAGCCCCAGCATTTT.

About this clonotype itself: With a far larger clone one base away, a read error is the likely cause. This chain joins TRBV12-3 or TRBV12-4 and TRBJ2-7; 10 nucleotides agree with TRBD2. CDR3 length: 17 amino acids. V lost 5 bases, J lost 5 bases, and 15 bases stayed unmatched. The CDR3 loop reads CASSRGPGTSARDEQYF. In DNA form, the CDR3 reads TGTGCCAGCAGTAGAGGTCCCGGGACTAGCGCTCGCGACGAGCAGTACTTC.

Comments on this clonotype: Lacking the conserved final phenylalanine or tryptophan, this CDR3 likely reflects a read error. The chain links TRBV2 to TRBJ2-5; D is unclear. The germline CDR1 and CDR2 sequences are SNHLY and FYNNEI. CDR3 length: 13 amino acids. V was shortened by 0 bases and J by 4 bases, with 6 bases between the two germline ends. This CDR3 reads CASSEAWAETQYL. CDR3 in DNA: TGTGCCAGCAGTGAAGCTTGGGCAGAGACCCAGTACCTC.

The chain carries TRBV10-3 and TRBJ1-1; no firm D call. Germline CDR1 reads ENHRY; CDR2 reads SYGVKD. With 7 bases removed from V and 0 bases from J, the gap between germline ends came to 0 bases. The CDR3 is 10 residues long. In DNA form, the CDR3 reads TGTGCCATCATGAACACTGAAGCTTTCTTT. Protein: CAIMNTEAFF.

The chain is built from TRBV2 and TRBJ2-5; TRBD1 is a possible D gene (5 bases). Germline V gene sequence: CDR1 SNHLY, CDR2 FYNNEI. Trimming shortened V by 7 bases and J by 1 base, and 19 bases separated the two germline ends. This CDR3 is 16 amino acids long. The CDR3 loop is CASTKGASRVQETQYF. CDR3 nucleotide sequence: TGTGCCAGCACTAAAGGGGCTAGTCGGGTCCAAGAGACCCAGTACTTC.

This clonotype was seen many times. The chain recombines TRBV28 with TRBJ2-5; D assignment may be TRBD1 or TRBD2 (5 bases each). Germline assignment: CDR1 MDHEN and CDR2 SYDVKM. V was trimmed by 7 bases and J by 5 bases, leaving 26 bases between them. This CDR3 has 17 amino acids. The CDR3 coding sequence is TGTGCCAGCAACTATCGTATAGGGGACGGGGATTCGGAGACCCAGTACTTC. As protein: CASNYRIGDGDSETQYF.

There are a few counts of this clonotype. This sequence joins TRBV29-1 and TRBJ1-1, with D unclear. Germline V gene lookup returns CDR1 SQVTM and CDR2 ANQGSEA. Between the trimmed V and J ends, which lost 7 bases and 5 bases, there was a span of 11 bases. The CDR3 has 11 residues. In DNA, the CDR3 is TGCAGCGCACGAGGGAGGACTGAAGCTTTCTTT. This codes for CSARGRTEAFF. Full variable domain (rest looked up from reference TRBV29-1 and TRBJ1-1): SAVISQKPSRDICQRGTSLTIQCQVDSQVTMMFWYRQQPGQSLTLIATANQGSEATYESGFVIDKFPISRPNLTFSTLTVSNMSPEDSSIYLCSARGRTEAFFGQGTRLTVV.

This clonotype came up many times. This chain links TRBV20-1 with TRBJ2-7, with 8 bases aligning to TRBD2. With 3 bases clipped from V and 3 bases from J, the junction kept 4 bases outside the gene matches. Germline assignment: CDR1 DFQATT and CDR2 SNEGSKA (reference sequence). The CDR3 loop spans 13 amino acids. The CDR3 region is CSARGAGDYEQYF. CDR3 sequence (DNA): TGCAGTGCTAGGGGAGCGGGAGACTACGAGCAGTACTTC.

This clonotype has a handful of counts. This chain connects TRBV4-3 to TRBJ2-7; 11 bases match TRBD2. Trimming took 1 base from V and 6 from J; bases not matched to a gene: 8. Per germline, CDR1 LGHNA and CDR2 YSLEER. The CDR3 length is 16 residues. CDR3 bases: TGCGCCAGCAGCCAAGTCCGGACTAGCGGGCAGTTCGAGCAGTACTTC. This translates into CASSQVRTSGQFEQYF.

This clonotype was seen repeatedly, ten times or more. The gene calls are TRBV28 and TRBJ1-2; no definite D call. Germline CDR1 and CDR2: MDHEN and SYDVKM. This CDR3 comprises 14 residues. Trimming left V 2 bases short and J 2 bases short, with 9 bases between. CDR3 amino acids: CASSLRTGNYGYTF. DNA of the CDR3: TGTGCCAGCAGTTTAAGGACGGGGAACTATGGCTACACCTTC.

A few counts support this clonotype. V is TRBV7-6 and J is TRBJ1-2; perhaps TRBD1 as D (5 bases). In germline, CDR1 is SGHVS, CDR2 FNYEAQ. The CDR3 is 11 residues long. CDR3 residues: CVTQERGGYTF. CDR3 bases: TGTGTCACACAGGAGCGGGGCGGCTACACCTTC. Based on the CDR3 plus reference TRBV7-6 and TRBJ1-2, the full variable domain is GAGVSQSPRYKVTKRGQDVALRCDPISGHVSLYWYRQALGQGPEFLTYFNYEAQQDKSGLPNDRFSAERPEGSISTLTIQRTEQRDSAMYRCVTQERGGYTFGSGTRLTVV.

CDR3 sequence: CASSSRDTFVTEAFF. The DNA for the CDR3 is TGTGCCAGCAGCTCCCGGGACACTTTTGTCACTGAAGCTTTCTTT. J is TRBJ1-1 and V is TRBV7-9; possible D gene TRBD1, 6 bases. Germline-derived CDR1 and CDR2 are SEHNR and FQNEAQ (reference sequence). The CDR3 has 15 amino acids. Trimming stripped 4 bases from V and 4 bases from J, with 16 bases between.

This clonotype was seen repeatedly, ten times or more. The gene calls are TRBV12-3 or TRBV12-4 and TRBJ1-1; D call uncertain. With 3 bases removed from V and 3 bases from J, the gap between germline ends came to 8 bases. The CDR3 totals 13 residues. CDR3 sequence: CASSFGGYTEAFF. The CDR3 bases are TGTGCCAGCAGTTTTGGTGGGTACACTGAAGCTTTCTTT.

This clonotype was observed a handful of times. The chain has TRBV27 and TRBJ1-2; possible D gene TRBD1, 5 bases. CDR1 and CDR2 (germline): MNHEY, SMNVEV (reference sequence). The CDR3 is 14 amino acids. V was pared by 7 bases and J by 5 bases, with 17 bases between. In DNA, the CDR3 is TGTGCCAGCAAGACGCTCGGCAGGGAGTATGGCTACACCTTC. Translation: CASKTLGREYGYTF.

This clonotype has a handful of counts. The genes are TRBV9 and TRBJ1-1, with 7 bases identical to TRBD1. The CDR3 runs 15 residues. The germline CDR1 and CDR2 sequences are SGDLS and YYNGEE. After removal of 0 bases from V and 2 bases from J, the junction contained 4 bases not matched to a gene. The CDR3 bases are TGTGCCAGCAGCGTAGGACAGGGCTTTAACACTGAAGCTTTCTTT. Translated, it gives CASSVGQGFNTEAFF.

The chain links TRBV9 to TRBJ2-3; D not resolved. CDR3 length equals 14 residues. CDR1 is SGDLS and CDR2 is YYNGEE in the germline V gene. Trimming removed 0 bases at V and 2 bases at J, with 7 bases between. This CDR3 is CASSVATHTDTQYF. The CDR3 DNA sequence: TGTGCCAGCAGCGTAGCTACACACACAGATACGCAGTATTTT.

The rearrangement joins TRBV6-4 to TRBJ1-4; TRBD1 might be the D (6 bases). Trimming took 6 bases from V and 7 from J, leaving 24 bases between them. Germline CDR1 MRHNA, CDR2 SNTAGT. The CDR3 totals 17 residues. CDR3 loop: CASSDLNHGGAGEKLFF. CDR3 sequence (DNA): TGTGCCAGCAGCGACCTGAACCATGGGGGCGCGGGTGAAAAACTGTTTTTT.

Points on this clonotype: A read error is possible here, since a much larger clone lies one base away. The chain combines TRBV7-8 with TRBJ2-2; tentatively, D is TRBD2 (6 bases). The germline V gene has CDR1 SGHVS and CDR2 FQNEAQ. This CDR3 region has 15 residues. V lost 5 bases and J 7 bases, leaving 17 bases between the germline ends. The CDR3 DNA follows: TGTGCCAGCAGCACGGGACGGGGGTTGGTCGGGGAGCTGTTTTTT. It specifies CASSTGRGLVGELFF. Together with reference TRBV7-8 and TRBJ2-2, the CDR3 gives the full variable domain: GAGVSQSPRYKVAKRGQDVALRCDPISGHVSLFWYQQALGQGPEFLTYFQNEAQLDKSGLPSDRFFAERPEGSVSTLKIQRTQQEDSAVYLCASSTGRGLVGELFFGEGSRLTVL.

The sample holds many counts of this clonotype. The chain is built from TRBV28 and TRBJ1-2; 7 nucleotides agree with TRBD1. After removal of 4 bases from V and 4 bases from J, the junction contained 15 bases not matched to a gene. The CDR3 covers 17 residues. CDR1 is MDHEN and CDR2 is SYDVKM in the germline V gene. CDR3 nucleotides: TGTGCCAGCAGTTCCCGACAGGGAGTAGGGTGGGGCTATGGCTACACCTTC. It specifies CASSSRQGVGWGYGYTF.

Ten or more counts support this clonotype. V and J are TRBV12-3 or TRBV12-4 and TRBJ2-2; TRBD2 matches at 7 bases. V was clipped by 1 base and J by 4 bases; unmatched bases: 0. The CDR3 has 14 amino acids. CDR3 nucleotides: TGTGCCAGCAGTTTAGGGACTAGCACCGGGGAGCTGTTTTTT. Translation gives CASSLGTSTGELFF.

This clonotype came up a few times. CDR3 bases: TGCAGTGCATCCGACGGGATGAACACTGAAGCTTTCTTT. This sequence encodes CSASDGMNTEAFF. The chain is built from TRBV20-1 and TRBJ1-1; no clear D. Germline CDR1 DFQATT, CDR2 SNEGSKA (reference sequence). The CDR3 loop spans 13 amino acids. V dropped 6 bases and J dropped 0 bases, with 11 bases sitting between them.

In this sample, this clonotype turned up a few times. The CDR3, as DNA: TGTGCCAGCAGTGCCCGACAGGTAGCCAAAAACATTCAGTACTTC. Amino acid sequence: CASSARQVAKNIQYF. The chain links TRBV6-1 to TRBJ2-4; D is possibly TRBD1 (6 bases). The CDR3 covers 15 residues. CDR1 and CDR2 (germline): MNHNS, SASEGT. V was cut by 4 bases and J by 0 bases, with 10 bases left in between.

This clonotype was recorded a few times. The chain employs TRBV2 and TRBJ1-5, with TRBD1 as a possible D gene (6 bases). CDR1 is SNHLY and CDR2 is FYNNEI in the germline V gene. The CDR3 covers 15 residues. The germline V and J ends were trimmed by 6 bases and 2 bases, with 14 bases remaining between them. The DNA for the CDR3 is TGTGCCAGCAGCCAGGACAGCTATGGCAATCAGCCCCAGCATTTT. Translation gives CASSQDSYGNQPQHF. Variable domain in full (rest from reference TRBV2 and TRBJ1-5): EPEVTQTPSHQVTQMGQEVILRCVPISNHLYFYWYRQILGQKVEFLVSFYNNEISEKSEIFDDQFSVERPDGSNFTLKIRSTKLEDSAMYFCASSQDSYGNQPQHFGDGTRLSIL.

Ten or more counts support this clonotype. The chain carries TRBV12-3 or TRBV12-4 and TRBJ2-4, with 7 bases matching TRBD2. With 6 bases clipped from V and 1 base from J, the junction kept 6 bases outside the gene matches. CDR3 size: 15 residues. The CDR3, as DNA: TGTGCCAGCAGCCCTAGCGGTCTGGCCAAAAACATTCAGTACTTC. This gives the protein CASSPSGLAKNIQYF.